Given below is one T cell receptor beta chain in context. Its antigen is unidentified. Cell sorting via CD45RO/CCR7/CD25/CD127/CD95/CD27 was performed to obtain CD4+ naive, central memory, regulatory and stem cell-like memory cells. Sorted cells reached over 95% purity in every population. Investigators reverse transcribed all isolated RNA, so they sequenced expressed TCRB transcripts. Profiling relied on immunoSEQ multiplex PCR, and the TCRdb table lists in-frame clones only, not all of them. The sample contains 900,000 or so clones, roughly 17% of which appear only once. The entry originates in a study of beta chain features in type 1 diabetes. On the study more broadly: All samples yielded some 110 million examined sorted cells. Whole-study findings and limits: In every one of the four CD4+ subsets, TCRB CDR3s were moderately but significantly shorter in Type 1 diabetes patients.

Trimming cost V 4 bases and J 4 bases, with 8 bases left between them. This CDR3 is built from 13 residues. The germline V gene has CDR1 LNHDA and CDR2 SQIVND (reference sequence). The origin of this receptor is a woman aged 18-30 years in good health. Sequenced: naive CD4+ T cells from blood. The genes are TRBV19 and TRBJ2-1; D is unresolved. This CDR3 reads CASSTAFYNEQFF. CDR3 bases: TGTGCCAGTAGTACCGCCTTTTACAATGAGCAGTTCTTC.